This section outlines one T cell receptor beta chain sequence together with its context. This table comes from immunoSEQ multiplex PCR, and its TCRdb copy is limited to in-frame clones, with some not included. The data hold roughly 100,000 clones, with roughly 87% observed a single time. The data derive from a study of blood T cell repertoires in COVID-19. Study-level background: The United States, Italy and Spain supplied acute and convalescent COVID-19 samples.

V dropped 5 bases and J dropped 4; count of bases not matched to a gene: 6. This CDR3 comprises 14 residues. Germline-derived CDR1 and CDR2 are MDHEN and SYDVKM. Sequencing was carried out using peripheral blood. This clonotype originated in a man aged 50-60 years in a cohort sampled during active COVID-19. V usage is TRBV28 and J usage is TRBJ2-7; 9 positions match TRBD1. CDR3 bases: TGTGCCAGCAGTCCACAGGGGGCGTCTTACGAGCAGTACGTC. Translation gives CASSPQGASYEQYV.